This T cell receptor beta chain was captured by sequencing in a study of OX40 agonist ivuxolimab in advanced cancers. Samples of blood were obtained at baseline, on cycle 4 day 1, and on cycle 7 day 1. Germline-derived CDR1 and CDR2 are MNHEY and SMNVEV (reference sequence). This CDR3 is 15 amino acids long. V was trimmed by 5 bases and J by 2 bases, leaving 15 bases between them. TCRdb keeps only in-frame clones here, not all; method: immunoSEQ multiplex PCR. The sample lists 20,000 to 25,000 clones, about 86% seen once, with roughly 42% in the top ten. This clone has just one count. The clonotype comes from an adult with an advanced solid tumor such as melanoma, head and neck, liver or kidney cancer. This specimen consisted of CD4+ or CD8+ T cells sorted from blood, obtained in a trial of the OX40 agonist ivuxolimab. This rearrangement joins TRBV27 to TRBJ1-2, with D maybe TRBD1 (6 bases). The CDR3 protein is CASSPRTVINYGYTF. The CDR3 DNA reads TGTGCCAGCAGTCCCCGGACAGTTATCAACTATGGCTACACCTTC.